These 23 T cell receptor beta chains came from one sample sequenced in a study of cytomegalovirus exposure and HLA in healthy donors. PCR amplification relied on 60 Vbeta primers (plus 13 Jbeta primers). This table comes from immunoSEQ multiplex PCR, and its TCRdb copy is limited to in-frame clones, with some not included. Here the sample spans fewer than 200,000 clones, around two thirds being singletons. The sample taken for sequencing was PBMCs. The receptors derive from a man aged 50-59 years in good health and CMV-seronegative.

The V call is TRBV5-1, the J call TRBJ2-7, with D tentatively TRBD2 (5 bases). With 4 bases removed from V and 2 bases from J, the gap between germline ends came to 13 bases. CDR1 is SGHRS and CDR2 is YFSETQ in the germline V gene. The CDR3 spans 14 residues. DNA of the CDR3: TGCGCCAGCAGCCTTGAAGGGAGTACCTACGAGCAGTACTTC. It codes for CASSLEGSTYEQYF. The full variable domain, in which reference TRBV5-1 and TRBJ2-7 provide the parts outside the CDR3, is KAGVTQTPRYLIKTRGQQVTLSCSPISGHRSVSWYQQTPGQGLQFLFEYFSETQRNKGNFPGRFSGRQFSNSRSEMNVSTLELGDSALYLCASSLEGSTYEQYFGPGTRLTVT.

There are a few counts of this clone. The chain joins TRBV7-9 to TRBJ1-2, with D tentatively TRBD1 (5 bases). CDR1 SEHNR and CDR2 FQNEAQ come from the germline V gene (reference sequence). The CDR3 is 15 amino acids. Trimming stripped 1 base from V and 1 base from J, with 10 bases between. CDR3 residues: CASSLGGGINYGYTF. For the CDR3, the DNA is TGTGCCAGCAGCTTAGGGGGGGGAATTAACTATGGCTACACCTTC.

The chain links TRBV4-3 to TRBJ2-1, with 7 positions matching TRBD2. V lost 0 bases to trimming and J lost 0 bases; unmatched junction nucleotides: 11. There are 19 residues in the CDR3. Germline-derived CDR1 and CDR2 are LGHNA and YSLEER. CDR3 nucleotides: TGCGCCAGCAGCCAAGATCAGCCCCCCCCTAGCGGCTCCTACAATGAGCAGTTCTTC. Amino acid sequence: CASSQDQPPPSGSYNEQFF.

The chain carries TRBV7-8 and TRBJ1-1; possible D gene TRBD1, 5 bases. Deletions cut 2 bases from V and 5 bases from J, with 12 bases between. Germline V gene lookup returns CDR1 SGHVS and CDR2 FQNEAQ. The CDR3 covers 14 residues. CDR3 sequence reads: CASSLHPGQTEAFF. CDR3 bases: TGTGCCAGCAGCTTACATCCAGGGCAAACTGAAGCTTTCTTT.

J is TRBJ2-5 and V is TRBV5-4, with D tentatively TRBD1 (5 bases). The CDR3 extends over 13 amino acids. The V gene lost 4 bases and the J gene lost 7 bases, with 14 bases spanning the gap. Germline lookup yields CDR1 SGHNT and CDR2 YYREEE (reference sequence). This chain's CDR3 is CASSADISWTQYF. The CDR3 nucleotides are TGTGCCAGCAGCGCGGACATATCATGGACCCAGTACTTC.

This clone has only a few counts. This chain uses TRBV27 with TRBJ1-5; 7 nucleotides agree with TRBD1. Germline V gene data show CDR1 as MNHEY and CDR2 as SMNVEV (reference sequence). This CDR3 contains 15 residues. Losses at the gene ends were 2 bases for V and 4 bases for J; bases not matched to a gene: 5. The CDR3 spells CASSLARGENQPQHF. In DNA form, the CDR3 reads TGTGCCAGCAGTTTAGCCAGGGGGGAAAATCAGCCCCAGCATTTT.

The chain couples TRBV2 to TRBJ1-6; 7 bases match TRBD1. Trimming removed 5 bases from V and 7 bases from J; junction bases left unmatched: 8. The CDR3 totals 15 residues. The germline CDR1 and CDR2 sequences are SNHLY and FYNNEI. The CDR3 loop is CASSSTGDGNSPLHF. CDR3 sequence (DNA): TGTGCCAGCAGTTCTACAGGGGATGGGAATTCACCCCTCCACTTT.

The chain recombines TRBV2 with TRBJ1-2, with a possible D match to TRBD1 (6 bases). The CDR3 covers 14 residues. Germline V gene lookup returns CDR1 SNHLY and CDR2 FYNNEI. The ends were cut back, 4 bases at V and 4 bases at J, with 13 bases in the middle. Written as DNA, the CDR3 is TGTGCCAGCAGTGCGGACAGCGAAATCTATGGCTACACCTTC. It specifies CASSADSEIYGYTF.

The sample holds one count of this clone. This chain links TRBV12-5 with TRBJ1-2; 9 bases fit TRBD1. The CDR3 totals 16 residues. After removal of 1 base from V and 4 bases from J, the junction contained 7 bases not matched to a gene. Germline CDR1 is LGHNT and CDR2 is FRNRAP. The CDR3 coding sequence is TGTGCTAGTGGTTTGGCTACAGGGGGCCTCTCCTATGGCTACACCTTC. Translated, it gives CASGLATGGLSYGYTF.

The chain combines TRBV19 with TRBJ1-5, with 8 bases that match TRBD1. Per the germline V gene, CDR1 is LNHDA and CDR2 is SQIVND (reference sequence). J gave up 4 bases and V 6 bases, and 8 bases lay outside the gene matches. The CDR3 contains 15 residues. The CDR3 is CASRDRDRPNQPQHF. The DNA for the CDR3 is TGTGCCAGTAGGGACCGGGACAGGCCTAATCAGCCCCAGCATTTT. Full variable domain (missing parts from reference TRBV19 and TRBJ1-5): DGGITQSPKYLFRKEGQNVTLSCEQNLNHDAMYWYRQDPGQGLRLIYYSQIVNDFQKGDIAEGYSVSREKKESFPLTVTSAQKNPTAFYLCASRDRDRPNQPQHFGDGTRLSIL.

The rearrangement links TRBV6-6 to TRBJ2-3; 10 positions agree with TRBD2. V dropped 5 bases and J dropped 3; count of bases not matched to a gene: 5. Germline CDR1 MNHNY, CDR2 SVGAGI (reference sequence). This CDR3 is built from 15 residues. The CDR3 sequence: CASSPSGSGTDTQYF. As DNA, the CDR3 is TGTGCCAGCAGTCCTAGCGGGAGTGGGACAGATACGCAGTATTTT.

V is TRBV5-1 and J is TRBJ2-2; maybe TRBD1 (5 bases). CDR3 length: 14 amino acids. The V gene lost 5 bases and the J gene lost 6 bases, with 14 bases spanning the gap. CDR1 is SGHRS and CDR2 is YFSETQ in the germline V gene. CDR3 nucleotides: TGCGCCAGCAGTCCTGACAGTTCACCCGGGGAGCTGTTTTTT. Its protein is CASSPDSSPGELFF.

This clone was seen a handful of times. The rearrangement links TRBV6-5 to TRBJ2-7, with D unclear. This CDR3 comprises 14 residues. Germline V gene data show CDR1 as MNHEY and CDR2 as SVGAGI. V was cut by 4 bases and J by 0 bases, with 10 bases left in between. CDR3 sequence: CASSSIKHSYEQYF. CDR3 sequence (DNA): TGTGCCAGCAGTTCGATCAAGCACTCCTACGAGCAGTACTTC.

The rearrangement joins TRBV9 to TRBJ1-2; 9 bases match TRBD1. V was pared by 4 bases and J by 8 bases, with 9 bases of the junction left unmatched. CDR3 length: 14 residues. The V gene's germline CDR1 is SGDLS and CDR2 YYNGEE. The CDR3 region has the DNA TGTGCCAGCAGCCGGGACAGGGCCCCCTGGGGCTACACCTTC. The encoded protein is CASSRDRAPWGYTF.

In DNA, the CDR3 is TGTGCCAGCAGTGACCCAACAGGGTCCAGCCTTTTTACGCAGTATTTT. Translation gives CASSDPTGSSLFTQYF. The rearrangement links TRBV25-1 to TRBJ2-3; a possible D gene is TRBD1 (6 bases). Germline values: CDR1 MGHDK, CDR2 SYGVNS. This CDR3 has 16 amino acids. Trimming took off 3 bases at V and 8 bases at J, with 21 bases between the two ends.

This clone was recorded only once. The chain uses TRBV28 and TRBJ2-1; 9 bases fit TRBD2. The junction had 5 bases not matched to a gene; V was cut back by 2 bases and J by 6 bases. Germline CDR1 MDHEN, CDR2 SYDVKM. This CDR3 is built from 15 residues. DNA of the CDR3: TGTGCCAGCAGTTTAGGCGGGGGGGCCGCCAATGAGCAGTTCTTC. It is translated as CASSLGGGAANEQFF.

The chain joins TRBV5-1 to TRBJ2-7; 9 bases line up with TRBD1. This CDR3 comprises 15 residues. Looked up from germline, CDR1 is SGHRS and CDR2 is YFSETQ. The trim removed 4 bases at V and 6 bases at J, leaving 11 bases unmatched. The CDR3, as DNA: TGCGCCAGCAGCCCCAGGGGACAGGGTCTGGGCGAGCAGTACTTC. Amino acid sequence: CASSPRGQGLGEQYF.

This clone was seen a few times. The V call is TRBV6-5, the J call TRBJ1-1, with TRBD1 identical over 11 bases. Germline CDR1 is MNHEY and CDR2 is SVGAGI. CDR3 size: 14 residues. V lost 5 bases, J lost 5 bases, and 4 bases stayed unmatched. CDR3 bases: TGTGCCAGCAGTGGGACAGGGGGTTATACTGAAGCTTTCTTT. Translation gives CASSGTGGYTEAFF.

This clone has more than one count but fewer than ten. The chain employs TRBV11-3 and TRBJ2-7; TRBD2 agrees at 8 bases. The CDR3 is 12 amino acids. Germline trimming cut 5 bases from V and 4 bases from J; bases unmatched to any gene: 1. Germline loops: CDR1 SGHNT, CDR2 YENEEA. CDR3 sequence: CASSRGGYEQYF. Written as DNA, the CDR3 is TGTGCCAGCAGCCGGGGGGGGTACGAGCAGTACTTC.

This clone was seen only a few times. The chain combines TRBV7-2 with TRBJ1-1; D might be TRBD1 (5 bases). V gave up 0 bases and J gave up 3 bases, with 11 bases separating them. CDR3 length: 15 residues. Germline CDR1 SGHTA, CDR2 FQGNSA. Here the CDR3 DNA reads TGTGCCAGCAGCTTAGCGCAATGGGGGGACACTGAAGCTTTCTTT. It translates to CASSLAQWGDTEAFF.

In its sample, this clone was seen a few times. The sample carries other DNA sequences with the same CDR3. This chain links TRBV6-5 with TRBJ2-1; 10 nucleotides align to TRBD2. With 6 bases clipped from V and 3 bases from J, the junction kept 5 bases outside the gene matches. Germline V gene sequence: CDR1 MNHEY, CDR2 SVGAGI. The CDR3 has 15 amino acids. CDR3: CASSRSGGHYNEQFF. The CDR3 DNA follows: TGTGCCAGCAGCCGTAGCGGGGGGCACTACAATGAGCAGTTCTTC.

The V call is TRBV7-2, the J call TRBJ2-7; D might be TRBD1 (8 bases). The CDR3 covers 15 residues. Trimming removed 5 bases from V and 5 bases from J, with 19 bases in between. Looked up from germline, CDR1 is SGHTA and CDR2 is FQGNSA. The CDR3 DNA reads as TGTGCCAGCAGCGGATGGACAGGGAGGGGCGACGAGCAGTACTTC. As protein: CASSGWTGRGDEQYF.

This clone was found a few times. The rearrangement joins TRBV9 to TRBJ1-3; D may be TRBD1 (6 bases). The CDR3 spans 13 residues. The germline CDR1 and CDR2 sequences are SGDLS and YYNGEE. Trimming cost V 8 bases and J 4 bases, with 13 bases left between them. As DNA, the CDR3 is TGTGCCAGAGAAGGGACATGCGGAAACACCATATATTTT. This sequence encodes CAREGTCGNTIYF.